One TCR beta chain is described in this entry. Its cognate antigen has yet to be identified. No quality values exist for individual bases; no much larger clone is one base distant. This specimen belongs to a study of shared clonotypes between healthy human individuals (dated by TCRdb to 2018 to 2020). Regarding the complete study: A couple of women and a few men aged 18 to 49 years were included in the cohort. To increase sequencing depth and limit assay-specific biases, TCR repertoire library preparation and sequencing were carried out by different laboratories using diverse techniques. For each donor, CD4 naive and CD4 memory were each run on three plates, CD8 naive on two plates, and CD8 memory on one plate. Between about 0.9 and 9 billion PBMCs per donor were obtained by leukapheresis. Blood TCR repertoires of about 5 healthy adults were deeply sequenced to estimate repertoire size and the extent of clonotype sharing between individuals. What the study reported, not specific to this receptor: Clonotypes shared by all four sorted-subset donors showed higher generation probabilities than non-shared clonotypes. Naive subsets generally had larger estimated clonotype richness than memory subsets did. Pairwise subsampling led to the expectation that sequencing depth would affect the degree of clonotype sharing among donors. Because the study included a small number of donors, the genetic and exposure-history diversity represented was limited. Rarefaction of sorted-subset datasets indicated incomplete sequencing despite the large sequencing depth. Sampling was limited to blood, and TCR repertoires in tissue likely differ from TCR repertoires in blood. About 5% of naive CD4, 3% to 4% of naive CD8, roughly 2.5% of memory CD4, and approximately 0.39% of memory CD8 clonotypes were shared across a few donors.

There are 17 amino acids in the CDR3, from cysteine to phenylalanine inclusive. Just CDR3 DNA is preserved here, 51 bases in frame from base 1. V loses 5 bases, J loses 0 bases, and the germline ends lie 19 bases apart. Taken from the germline V gene (reference sequence), the CDR1 and CDR2 loops are PRHDT and FYEKMQ. Using the deep immunoSEQ assay, multiplex PCR amplified TCR CDR3 regions from genomic DNA. Genomic DNA extracted from each cell subset was distributed evenly over all wells of several immunoSEQ 96-well plates, and each plate served as one replicate. For sorted subsets, each replicate PCR was loaded with approximately 190 ng genomic DNA, equivalent to about 30,000 T cell genomes. The purified libraries were quantified using a Qubit 3.0 fluorometer, sized with a Bioanalyzer 2100, and then quantified again using the KAPA Library Quantification kit. Each immunoSEQ 96-well plate was sequenced on its own single-read 150-cycle Illumina NextSeq 550 flow cell. The study's own analysis went as follows. Because only junctional sequences without quality scores were contained in the immunoSEQ output, filtering matching that applied to full-length reads could not be performed. Sequences were annotated with PyIR, a Python wrapper for IgBLAST v1.9, and V/J genes and CDR3 were assigned using IMGT germline references. Reads were filtered out if the reads had weak V/J assignments (E-value above 1e-6), no CDR3, stop codons, out-of-frame junctions, or ambiguous translated residues. V3J clonotypes were defined as sequences sharing an identical inferred V gene, J gene, and CDR3 amino acid sequence. To compute the percentage overlap between repertoires, the number of shared unique clonotypes was divided by the size of the smaller repertoire. Three approaches were used to assess repertoire richness: RTK rarefaction, the Chao1 estimator, and Recon v2.1 estimates of unobserved clonotypes. For all TCRbeta clonotypes obtained by the gDNA method from several donors, generation probabilities were computed with OLGA. What TCRdb holds here is the immuneACCESS table cut down to in-frame rearrangements. Part of the clones is not present; checked against another copy, under half of the missing clones reflect an unresolved V gene, and the others are unexplained. That table is the source of V, J and clone size, and D and trimming were worked out from the DNA. The sample table holds over 2 million clones, of which about 95% were seen once. Around 1.1% of the sample is held by the ten biggest clonotypes.

CD8 naive samples were obtained by positive selection for CCR7 among CD45RO-negative cells, yielding a CD45RA+CCR7+ population from which TemRA cells were excluded. Healthy HIV-negative adults with no recently reported acute infections or vaccinations were included as donors. All donors were Caucasian adults living in Nashville, Tennessee, USA. After blood collection by leukapheresis, PBMCs were isolated using Ficoll-Histopaque density gradient centrifugation and then cryopreserved in the vapor phase of liquid nitrogen. Analytical flow cytometry was used to check the purity and quantity of every magnetically sorted T cell population. Genomic DNA was isolated from every sorted fraction and measured by UV absorbance on a Nanodrop 2000c.

This receptor chain uses TRBV13 and TRBJ1-1, with the D gene call left open. This receptor was obtained from a man between 18 and 35 years old in good health. The sample was naive CD8+ T cells sorted from blood. The cell subset or site label, as the study defines it: CD45RA+CCR7+. The CDR3 protein is CASSPPTILSLNTEAFF. The DNA sequence follows: TGTGCCAGCAGCCCCCCAACGATACTATCCCTGAACACTGAAGCTTTCTTT.